The sequence of this T cell receptor (beta chain) was determined in a study of blood T cell repertoires in COVID-19. Study summary: The study drew acute and convalescent COVID-19 samples from the United States, Italy and Spain.

Seattle patients were enrolled while actively infected and followed longitudinally. Unmatched junction bases numbered 9, after V lost 5 bases and J lost 11 bases. This CDR3 is 13 amino acids long. CDR1 SGHVS and CDR2 FQNEAQ come from the germline V gene. In the authors' workflow: Scientists estimated how many nucleated cells there were by amplifying reference gene primers. Generated by immunoSEQ multiplex PCR, the TCRdb table keeps only in-frame clones and is missing some. V and J calls and clone size come straight from that table; D and trimming were deduced from the DNA. In the table there are some 190,000 clones, under 90% of which are singletons.

The rearrangement uses TRBV7-8 and TRBJ1-1, with 9 bases identical to TRBD1. The origin of this receptor is a person between 65 and 80 years old with COVID-19, enrolled during active disease. Sequenced material: peripheral blood. CDR3 region: CASSDDRGSAAFF. For the CDR3, the DNA is TGTGCCAGCAGCGACGACAGGGGGAGTGCGGCTTTCTTT.